This entry lists 2 T cell receptor beta chains sequenced from one sample in a study of OX40 agonist ivuxolimab in advanced cancers. Profiling relied on immunoSEQ multiplex PCR, and the TCRdb table lists in-frame clones only, not all of them. This table holds just over 60,000 clones, about 85% found once. The source was CD4+ or CD8+ T cells sorted from blood, collected in a trial of the OX40 agonist ivuxolimab. These receptors were taken from an adult with an advanced solid tumor such as melanoma, head and neck, liver or kidney cancer.

The chain employs TRBV9 and TRBJ1-3; D is unresolved. Per the germline V gene, CDR1 is SGDLS and CDR2 is YYNGEE. The CDR3 is 14 amino acids. V lost 3 bases, J lost 0 bases, and 7 bases lay in between. The CDR3 here is CASSARYSGNTIYF. The CDR3 DNA reads as TGTGCCAGCAGCGCCCGATACTCTGGAAACACCATATATTTT.

For the CDR3, the DNA is TGTGCCAGCAGCTCTGGCCAGGGCACTGAAGCTTTCTTT. Encoded protein: CASSSGQGTEAFF. The chain uses TRBV7-2 and TRBJ1-1; TRBD1 might be the D (5 bases). V dropped 4 bases and J dropped 4 bases, with 10 bases sitting between them. CDR3 size: 13 residues. CDR1 and CDR2 from the germline V gene are SGHTA and FQGNSA.